These 20 T cell receptor beta chains were sequenced from one sample in a study of technical replicates of blood from a few donors. TCRdb keeps only in-frame clones here, not all; method: immunoSEQ multiplex PCR. The data contain some 78,000 clones, over 85% of them singletons. Sequences were obtained from T cells isolated from PBMCs. The source of these receptors is a human donor in good health.

The chain recombines TRBV19 with TRBJ2-1, with 7 bases aligning to TRBD2. Germline-derived CDR1 and CDR2 are LNHDA and SQIVND (reference sequence). There are 13 residues in the CDR3. With 2 bases clipped from V and 8 bases from J, the junction kept 3 bases outside the gene matches. Here the CDR3 reads CASSIYSGHEQFF. CDR3 sequence (DNA): TGTGCCAGTAGTATATATAGCGGGCATGAGCAGTTCTTC.

The chain has TRBV28 and TRBJ1-1, with no clear D. Germline V gene sequence: CDR1 MDHEN, CDR2 SYDVKM. The CDR3 runs to 12 residues. Trimming took 3 bases from V and 3 from J, leaving 5 bases between them. The CDR3 DNA sequence: TGTGCCAGCAGTTTGCGAGACACTGAAGCTTTCTTT. Translated, it gives CASSLRDTEAFF.

The chain is built from TRBV5-1 and TRBJ1-2; D not certain. This CDR3 is built from 15 residues. Trimming cost V 1 base and J 1 base, with 11 bases left between them. Germline CDR1 reads SGHRS; CDR2 reads YFSETQ. CDR3 sequence (DNA): TGCGCCAGCAGCTTGAGCTCGGGGAGTAACTATGGCTACACCTTC. This codes for CASSLSSGSNYGYTF.

A single count supports this clone. The V call is TRBV10-3, the J call TRBJ2-3; TRBD2 matches at 7 bases. Trimming cost V 4 bases and J 6 bases; bases outside gene matches: 7. The CDR3 runs to 14 residues. Germline lookup yields CDR1 ENHRY and CDR2 SYGVKD. The CDR3 loop is CAISVGGGSDTQYF. In DNA, the CDR3 is TGTGCCATCAGTGTGGGGGGAGGGTCGGATACGCAGTATTTT.

The table lists this clone with a count of one. The J gene is TRBJ2-7, the V gene TRBV2; tentative D call: TRBD2 (6 bases). The CDR3 length is 17 residues. CDR1 and CDR2 (germline): SNHLY, FYNNEI. V was trimmed by 6 bases and J by 0 bases, leaving 21 bases between them. DNA for the CDR3: TGTGCCAGCAGATGGAGGACGGTAGCGGACCCCTCCTACGAGCAGTACTTC. Translation gives CASRWRTVADPSYEQYF.

This chain connects TRBV4-1 to TRBJ1-5; 11 positions match TRBD1. The CDR3 sequence is 21 residues long. Trimming at V came to 3 bases and at J to 0 bases, leaving 16 bases not matched to a gene. CDR1 and CDR2 from the germline V gene are MGHRA and YSYEKL. The CDR3: CASSHRSGRDRGDYSNQPQHF. The CDR3, as DNA: TGCGCCAGCAGCCACCGATCGGGCCGGGACAGGGGGGACTATAGCAATCAGCCCCAGCATTTT.

The chain recombines TRBV30 with TRBJ1-3; D uncertain. The V and J ends lost 2 bases and 0 bases respectively, with 11 bases between them. From germline, CDR1 is GTSNPN and CDR2 SVGIG (reference sequence). This CDR3 comprises 15 residues. The CDR3 DNA sequence: TGTGCCTGGAGTCCCTCATTGAGCTCTGGAAACACCATATATTTT. This codes for CAWSPSLSSGNTIYF.

This chain joins TRBV9 and TRBJ2-3, with 9 bases identical to TRBD2. With 3 bases clipped from V and 0 bases from J, the junction kept 2 bases outside the gene matches. Looked up from germline, CDR1 is SGDLS and CDR2 is YYNGEE. This CDR3 region has 15 residues. The CDR3 nucleotides read TGTGCCAGCAGCGCTAGCGGGGTAAGCACAGATACGCAGTATTTT. This encodes CASSASGVSTDTQYF.

This clone was seen only once. The chain has TRBV12-5 and TRBJ2-7; no firm D call. V lost 5 bases and J 8 bases, leaving 13 bases between the germline ends. Germline assignment: CDR1 LGHNT and CDR2 FRNRAP. The CDR3 covers 12 residues. The CDR3 DNA is TGTGCTAGTGGTGACATATCTACGAAGCAGTACTTC. Amino acid sequence: CASGDISTKQYF.

V is TRBV10-3 and J is TRBJ1-1; possibly TRBD1 for D (5 bases). Trimming shortened V by 3 bases and J by 1 base, and 15 bases separated the two germline ends. The CDR3 has 16 residues. Germline loops: CDR1 ENHRY, CDR2 SYGVKD. The CDR3: CAISEFFGQGNTEAFF. The CDR3 DNA sequence: TGTGCCATCAGTGAATTTTTTGGTCAGGGGAACACTGAAGCTTTCTTT.

This clone has just one count. This chain joins TRBV10-2 and TRBJ1-4; 8 bases match TRBD1. The CDR3 loop spans 17 amino acids. V shed 2 bases, J shed 0 bases, and the junction held 5 bases outside the gene matches. Germline values: CDR1 WSHSY, CDR2 SAAADI. The CDR3 nucleotides are TGCGCCAGCAGTGAGCGGTCGGACAGGGCAACTAATGAAAAACTGTTTTTT. This gives the protein CASSERSDRATNEKLFF.

This rearrangement joins TRBV9 to TRBJ1-4, with D tentatively TRBD1 (5 bases). Germline values: CDR1 SGDLS, CDR2 YYNGEE. The V gene lost 0 bases and the J gene lost 4 bases, with 7 bases spanning the gap. This CDR3 has 14 residues. CDR3 bases: TGTGCCAGCAGCGTAGCAGGGCATAATGAAAAACTGTTTTTT. Its protein product is CASSVAGHNEKLFF.

This clone was seen a single time. This chain links TRBV11-2 with TRBJ1-2; D is ambiguous. This CDR3 comprises 14 residues. Germline assignment: CDR1 SGHAT and CDR2 FQNNGV. The germline V and J ends were trimmed by 1 base and 2 bases, with 8 bases remaining between them. The DNA for the CDR3 is TGTGCCAGCAGCTTAGGCAGTCCAAACTATGGCTACACCTTC. This codes for CASSLGSPNYGYTF.

The chain couples TRBV6-5 to TRBJ2-1; 7 positions match TRBD2. Germline values: CDR1 MNHEY, CDR2 SVGAGI. Germline trimming cut 2 bases from V and 2 bases from J; bases unmatched to any gene: 0. The CDR3 runs to 14 residues. CDR3 sequence (DNA): TGTGCCAGCAGTTACGCGGGAGCCTACAATGAGCAGTTCTTC. Translating it yields CASSYAGAYNEQFF.

This clone came up once. This chain links TRBV19 with TRBJ2-7; 8 nucleotides match TRBD2. The germline V gene encodes CDR1 LNHDA and CDR2 SQIVND (reference sequence). The CDR3 is 15 residues long. Trimming took 4 bases from V and 2 from J; bases not matched to a gene: 7. DNA of the CDR3: TGTGCCAGTAGTAACGGACTAGCCTATCCCTACGAGCAGTACTTC. Protein: CASSNGLAYPYEQYF.

The chain's CDR3 is CASSPLQGAPTNEKLFF. CDR3 nucleotides: TGTGCCAGCAGCCCGTTACAGGGGGCGCCTACTAATGAAAAACTGTTTTTT. The chain is built from TRBV7-2 and TRBJ1-4; 9 bases are shared with TRBD1. With 5 bases clipped from V and 2 bases from J, the junction kept 9 bases outside the gene matches. Germline V lookup: CDR1 SGHTA, CDR2 FQGNSA. The CDR3 runs to 17 residues.

The J gene is TRBJ1-4, the V gene TRBV28; possibly TRBD1 for D (6 bases). Trimming took 6 bases from V and 6 from J, leaving 11 bases between them. Germline lookup yields CDR1 MDHEN and CDR2 SYDVKM. CDR3 length: 13 amino acids. The CDR3, as DNA: TGTGCCAGCAGGGGGGCAGGGCATGAAAAACTGTTTTTT. This gives the protein CASRGAGHEKLFF.

The chain is built from TRBV5-1 and TRBJ2-3; possible D gene TRBD2, 6 bases. Looked up from germline, CDR1 is SGHRS and CDR2 is YFSETQ. CDR3 length: 14 amino acids. V was shortened by 4 bases and J by 12 bases, with 21 bases between the two germline ends. This CDR3 is CASSTTIGGTNQYF. The CDR3 bases are TGCGCCAGCAGCACTACAATCGGCGGGACGAACCAGTATTTT. The full variable domain, rest sourced from reference TRBV5-1 and TRBJ2-3, is KAGVTQTPRYLIKTRGQQVTLSCSPISGHRSVSWYQQTPGQGLQFLFEYFSETQRNKGNFPGRFSGRQFSNSRSEMNVSTLELGDSALYLCASSTTIGGTNQYFGPGTRLTVL.

The rearrangement joins TRBV29-1 to TRBJ2-3; D may be TRBD2 (6 bases). CDR3 length equals 15 residues. The germline CDR1 and CDR2 sequences are SQVTM and ANQGSEA. V lost 6 bases, J lost 2 bases, and 18 bases lay in between. CDR3 sequence reads: CSVGGRVGSTDTQYF. Written as DNA, the CDR3 is TGCAGCGTGGGGGGTCGCGTAGGATCCACAGATACGCAGTATTTT.

In its sample, this clone was seen once. The chain links TRBV15 to TRBJ1-1; 8 nucleotides match TRBD1. V dropped 3 bases and J dropped 3; count of bases not matched to a gene: 6. Per the germline V gene, CDR1 is LNHNV and CDR2 is YYDKDF (reference sequence). The CDR3 contains 15 residues. The CDR3 loop is CATSRWTGQDTEAFF. The DNA for the CDR3 is TGTGCCACCAGCAGGTGGACAGGGCAGGACACTGAAGCTTTCTTT. The entire variable domain, with the rest obtained from reference TRBV15 and TRBJ1-1, is as follows: DAMVIQNPRYQVTQFGKPVTLSCSQTLNHNVMYWYQQKSSQAPKLLFHYYDKDFNNEADTPDNFQSRRPNTSFCFLDIRSPGLGDTAMYLCATSRWTGQDTEAFFGQGTRLTVV.